This T cell receptor (beta chain) was sequenced for a study of OX40 agonist ivuxolimab in advanced cancers. Background on the whole study: Ivuxolimab was a fully human IgG2 agonistic monoclonal antibody targeting the costimulatory receptor OX40 (CD134). Intravenous ivuxolimab was administered to patients every 2 weeks at six dose levels: 0.01, 0.1, 0.3, 1.5, 3 and 10 mg/kg. The purpose of peripheral TCRbeta sequencing was to test whether ivuxolimab changed TCR sequence diversity and led to clonal T-cell expansion. Of the approximately 53 patients in dose escalation, some 20 had hepatocellular carcinoma, some 15 had melanoma, 9 had renal cell carcinoma and 9 had head and neck cancer. The paper covers the monotherapy dose-escalation part of the phase I ivuxolimab trial, which included N of about 56 patients. Partial responses were achieved by three dose-escalation patients, of whom one had hepatocellular carcinoma and two had cutaneous melanoma. Prior anti-PD-1, anti-PD-L1 or anti-CTLA-4 therapy was permitted, and checkpoint inhibitors had been received by roughly two fifths of dose-escalation patients. In the dose-escalation cohort, 75% to 85% of patients were male, and the mean age was 60 years with a range of about 20 to 90. Beyond this particular receptor, the publication reports: On average, CD8+ T cells showed more expanded clones than CD4+ T cells after ivuxolimab. At doses of 0.1 to 3.0 mg/kg, clonal expansion of both CD4+ and CD8+ T cells in blood was seen between baseline and week 6. In the 0.1-3.0 mg/kg groups, partial responders had among the lowest normalized peripheral clonal expansion, particularly in CD8+ T cells. The antigen specificity of the clonally expanded peripheral T cells was not determined. Low levels of normalized T-cell clonal expansion were also seen in some patients who did not respond.

The germline V gene sets CDR1 to SGHRS and CDR2 to YFSETQ. Relative to germline, V is 6 bases shorter and J is 1 base shorter, with 16 bases between their ends. The CDR3 contains 15 residues, cysteine and phenylalanine counted. This entry keeps only the CDR3 DNA: 45 bases, framed from base 1. Patients with a history of autoimmune disease or receiving systemic immunosuppression were excluded from the trial. Peripheral blood for TCR sequencing was collected from all dose cohorts at baseline, on cycle 4 day 1, and on cycle 7 day 1. The samples were taken from a phase I, first-in-human, multicenter, open-label dose-escalation trial of ivuxolimab. The trial enrolled adults with locally advanced or metastatic head and neck squamous cell, hepatocellular, melanoma or renal cell carcinoma. Before TCR sequencing, CD4+ T cells and CD8+ T cells from peripheral blood were sorted into separate populations. As to this clone: Its antigen is still unknown. No base quality values were provided; no much bigger clone lies one nucleotide off.

For sequencing of the TCRbeta CDR3 region, genomic DNA was extracted from the sorted cells. TCRbeta CDR3 regions were sequenced using the immunoSEQ Assay. TCRdb carries this immuneACCESS record with in-frame sequences only. Its versions omit some clonotypes, under half of them owing to an unresolved V gene in the studies checked, with the rest unexplained. Here the sample has approximately 80,000 clones; nearly 90% occur a single time. The ten most abundant clones make up 0.19% of the sample. The source was CD4+ or CD8+ T cells sorted from blood, collected in a trial of the OX40 agonist ivuxolimab. This receptor chain uses TRBV5-1 and TRBJ1-1, with a tentative D gene TRBD1 over 5 matching bases. This receptor was obtained from an adult with an advanced solid tumor such as melanoma, head and neck, liver or kidney cancer. The sequence in DNA is TGCGCCAGCACCTATGAAATGGGGCGGAACACTGAAGCTTTCTTT. It translates to CASTYEMGRNTEAFF. Reference TRBV5-1 and TRBJ1-1 genes cover what lies past the CDR3, so the full variable domain is KAGVTQTPRYLIKTRGQQVTLSCSPISGHRSVSWYQQTPGQGLQFLFEYFSETQRNKGNFPGRFSGRQFSNSRSEMNVSTLELGDSALYLCASTYEMGRNTEAFFGQGTRLTVV.